This T cell receptor beta chain was recorded in a study of beta chain features in type 1 diabetes. General observations from the study: A moderate, significant TCRB CDR3 shortening appeared in type 1 diabetes across four CD4+ subsets. Patients with type 1 diabetes carried fewer insertions and had more deletions at their VDJ junctions. Naive, central memory and regulatory TCRB repertoires appeared more similar among patients than healthy donors.

Every single donor gave one heparinised blood draw, and these averaged approximately 110 mL. Based on CD45RO/CCR7/CD25/CD127/CD95/CD27, CD4+ regulatory, stem cell-like memory, naive and central memory cells were sorted. As every portion of the isolated RNA was reverse transcribed, the sequencing read expressed TCRB transcripts. The method was immunoSEQ multiplex PCR; TCRdb's version includes in-frame clones alone and lacks a portion of them. The sample has under 300,000 clones, 14% seen once. V was clipped by 6 bases and J by 4 bases; unmatched bases: 7. The V gene's germline CDR1 is SNHLY and CDR2 FYNNEI. The CDR3 totals 15 residues. This clone was counted a few times. The antigen is undetermined.

The clonotype originates from a man aged 30 to 45 with type 1 diabetes. V usage is TRBV2 and J usage is TRBJ2-2; 8 nucleotides agree with TRBD2. The sequenced sample was naive CD4+ T cells from blood. CDR3 sequence: CASRAPGLVTGELFF. DNA of the CDR3: TGTGCCAGCAGAGCACCGGGACTAGTCACCGGGGAGCTGTTTTTT. Together with reference TRBV2 and TRBJ2-2, the CDR3 gives the full variable domain: EPEVTQTPSHQVTQMGQEVILRCVPISNHLYFYWYRQILGQKVEFLVSFYNNEISEKSEIFDDQFSVERPDGSNFTLKIRSTKLEDSAMYFCASRAPGLVTGELFFGEGSRLTVL.